This T cell receptor beta chain came from a study of blood T cell repertoires in COVID-19. Study as a whole: Spain, Italy and the United States supplied samples that represented acute and convalescent COVID-19. In each case, the material was cDNA or gDNA derived from T cells, B-cell-depleted T cells, or PBMCs.

The germline V and J ends were trimmed by 5 bases and 5 bases, with 16 bases remaining between them. The CDR3 sequence is 15 residues long. The germline V gene encodes CDR1 LNHDA and CDR2 SQIVND (reference sequence). In the original processing: Nucleated cell number was recorded as an estimate derived from reference gene primer amplification. Method: immunoSEQ multiplex PCR; TCRdb's copy keeps in-frame clones and lacks some. That table is the source of V, J and clone size, and D and trimming were worked out from the DNA. The data show roughly 140,000 clones, around 85% seen once. The specimen was peripheral blood. The genes are TRBV19 and TRBJ1-5; TRBD1 is a possible D gene (6 bases). The sequence was collected from a woman in her 70s with acute or convalescent COVID-19. The CDR3 protein is CASSRGGGHDQPQHF. The CDR3 bases are TGTGCCAGTAGTCGGGGAGGGGGACACGATCAGCCCCAGCATTTT.